Following are 19 T cell receptor beta chains from one sample sequenced in a study of shared clonotypes between healthy human individuals. Some clones are missing from TCRdb's copy, which holds only in-frame ones; the method was immunoSEQ multiplex PCR. The profile shows around 2.1 million clones, 90% to 95% of them singletons. Cells designated naive CD8 were CD45RO-negative and were positively selected for CCR7, with terminally differentiated effector memory CD45RA+ cells excluded. Sequencing input: naive CD8+ T cells from PBMCs. The receptors were sampled from a man aged 18-30 years in good health. Some clones in this sample may be carry-over from other donors' samples.

V gene TRBV27 combines with J gene TRBJ2-2; 7 bases map to TRBD1. This CDR3 region has 19 residues. Unmatched junction bases numbered 19, after V lost 6 bases and J lost 3 bases. Germline loops: CDR1 MNHEY, CDR2 SMNVEV (reference sequence). The CDR3 loop reads CASRREGTDTIAYTGELFF. The DNA for the CDR3 is TGTGCCAGCAGGCGTGAAGGGACAGATACGATTGCCTACACCGGGGAGCTGTTTTTT.

J is TRBJ2-2 and V is TRBV9, with D maybe TRBD1 (6 bases). In germline, CDR1 is SGDLS, CDR2 YYNGEE. Trimming cost V 1 base and J 0 bases, with 13 bases left between them. CDR3 length: 17 amino acids. CDR3 in DNA: TGTGCCAGCAGCGTATATTCCAGGGGCCCGAACACCGGGGAGCTGTTTTTT. It yields the protein CASSVYSRGPNTGELFF.

The genes are TRBV27 and TRBJ1-1; D ambiguous. Trimming cost V 6 bases and J 2 bases, with 13 bases left between them. Germline loops: CDR1 MNHEY, CDR2 SMNVEV (reference sequence). The CDR3 is made up of 14 amino acids. The CDR3 DNA reads as TGTGCCAGCAGCCTTCTTCAGATTAACACTGAAGCTTTCTTT. It yields the protein CASSLLQINTEAFF.

In its sample, this clone was seen a few times. The V call is TRBV27, the J call TRBJ1-1; the D gene is possibly TRBD1 (5 bases). Trimming took off 3 bases at V and 4 bases at J, with 9 bases between the two ends. Germline V CDR1 and CDR2: MNHEY, SMNVEV (reference sequence). The CDR3 contains 13 residues. The DNA for the CDR3 is TGTGCCAGCAGTTTTCCAGGGTCCACTGAAGCTTTCTTT. Translating gives CASSFPGSTEAFF.

V and J are TRBV11-2 and TRBJ1-1; D is possibly TRBD1 (6 bases). Trimming took 4 bases from V and 0 from J, leaving 15 bases between them. Germline V gene data show CDR1 as SGHAT and CDR2 as FQNNGV. This CDR3 is 16 amino acids long. The CDR3 DNA follows: TGTGCCAGCAGCTCGCCCATACAGGGCATGAACACTGAAGCTTTCTTT. It yields the protein CASSSPIQGMNTEAFF.

This chain connects TRBV16 to TRBJ2-3; D call uncertain. Per germline, CDR1 KGHSY and CDR2 FQNENV. Trimming removed 2 bases from V and 8 bases from J, with 11 bases in between. The CDR3 consists of 13 residues. The CDR3 region has the DNA TGTGCCAGCAGCCAACCTGGGGATTTTACGCAGTATTTT. It specifies CASSQPGDFTQYF.

The gene calls are TRBV4-1 and TRBJ2-2; D may be TRBD2 (6 bases). This CDR3 region has 14 residues. The V gene's germline CDR1 is MGHRA and CDR2 YSYEKL. Trimming took 1 base from V and 6 from J, leaving 9 bases between them. CDR3 sequence reads: CASSQATSPGELFF. As DNA, the CDR3 is TGCGCCAGCAGCCAAGCGACTAGTCCCGGGGAGCTGTTTTTT.

J is TRBJ1-3 and V is TRBV6-4; 7 nucleotides line up with TRBD1. Germline V CDR1 and CDR2: MRHNA, SNTAGT. The V gene end was trimmed by 7 bases and the J gene end by 2 bases; junction bases not matched to a gene: 5. This CDR3 is 14 amino acids long. CDR3 loop: CASMTGLPGNTIYF. The CDR3 nucleotides read TGTGCCAGCATGACAGGGTTACCTGGAAACACCATATATTTT.

The V and J genes are TRBV5-1 and TRBJ2-6, with a tentative D call TRBD1 (5 bases). Germline loops: CDR1 SGHRS, CDR2 YFSETQ. The V end was cut by 0 bases, the J end by 13 bases, with 20 bases between. CDR3 length: 16 amino acids. The CDR3 is CASSLVGRVLSGVLTF. As DNA, the CDR3 is TGCGCCAGCAGCTTGGTTGGCAGGGTTCTCTCTGGGGTCCTGACTTTC.

The chain joins TRBV5-5 to TRBJ2-2; D possibly matches TRBD1 or TRBD2 (5 bases each). Germline V lookup: CDR1 SGHKS, CDR2 YYEKEE (reference sequence). The germline V and J ends were trimmed by 0 bases and 6 bases, with 6 bases remaining between them. This CDR3 region has 13 residues. The CDR3 here is CASSLVGPGELFF. The CDR3 bases are TGTGCCAGCAGCTTGGTGGGACCCGGGGAGCTGTTTTTT.

The J gene is TRBJ2-5, the V gene TRBV13; 7 bases align to TRBD1. Unmatched junction bases numbered 10, after V lost 4 bases and J lost 2 bases. Germline CDR1 reads PRHDT; CDR2 reads FYEKMQ (reference sequence). There are 16 residues in the CDR3. CDR3 DNA: TGTGCCAGCAGCTCCTCCCCGGGACAGAAGCAAGAGACCCAGTACTTC. Residues: CASSSSPGQKQETQYF.

The chain links TRBV7-9 to TRBJ2-2; no clear D gene. Germline V CDR1 and CDR2: SEHNR, FQNEAQ (reference sequence). The V end was cut by 1 base, the J end by 0 bases, with 6 bases between. The CDR3 runs 15 residues. CDR3: CASSLVQPNTGELFF. CDR3 sequence (DNA): TGTGCCAGCAGCTTAGTTCAGCCGAACACCGGGGAGCTGTTTTTT.

This clone was seen only once. CDR3 sequence: CASSNTWGQLVNTEAFF. DNA for the CDR3: TGTGCCAGCAGTAATACCTGGGGACAGCTAGTGAACACTGAAGCTTTCTTT. The chain combines TRBV28 with TRBJ1-1, with 7 bases that match TRBD1. This CDR3 spans 17 amino acids. V was pared by 5 bases and J by 0 bases, with 12 bases of the junction left unmatched. The V gene's germline CDR1 is MDHEN and CDR2 SYDVKM.

The gene calls are TRBV11-2 and TRBJ2-5; D ambiguous. V lost 2 bases, J lost 1 base, and 11 bases lay in between. This CDR3 has 15 amino acids. CDR1 and CDR2 from the germline V gene are SGHAT and FQNNGV. The CDR3 DNA sequence: TGTGCCAGCAGCTTATATCGACGGACCCAAGAGACCCAGTACTTC. Its translation: CASSLYRRTQETQYF.

The chain couples TRBV11-2 to TRBJ2-7, with D uncertain. Per germline, CDR1 SGHAT and CDR2 FQNNGV. The CDR3 length is 12 residues. V was pared by 3 bases and J by 6 bases, with 9 bases between. The CDR3 protein is CASSFVPLEQYF. Written as DNA, the CDR3 is TGTGCCAGCAGCTTCGTTCCGCTCGAGCAGTACTTC.

The chain employs TRBV9 and TRBJ2-1; TRBD2 matches 9 bases. J gave up 4 bases and V 0 bases, and 11 bases lay outside the gene matches. Germline CDR1 is SGDLS and CDR2 is YYNGEE. The CDR3 totals 18 residues. The CDR3 reads CASSVGGYATSGYNEQFF. The CDR3 DNA sequence: TGTGCCAGCAGCGTAGGGGGGTATGCGACTAGCGGATACAATGAGCAGTTCTTC.

The V and J genes are TRBV28 and TRBJ1-5; 7 bases fit TRBD1. The CDR3 has 14 residues. V was clipped by 7 bases and J by 2 bases; unmatched bases: 5. Germline V gives CDR1 MDHEN, CDR2 SYDVKM. CDR3 sequence reads: CASIRTGRNQPQHF. Written as DNA, the CDR3 is TGTGCCAGCATCAGGACAGGTCGCAATCAGCCCCAGCATTTT.

The V and J genes are TRBV30 and TRBJ1-1; D is uncertain. The germline V gene has CDR1 GTSNPN and CDR2 SVGIG (reference sequence). Trimming stripped 4 bases from V and 1 base from J, with 10 bases between. This CDR3 spans 13 amino acids. CDR3 loop: CAWTYSWNTEAFF. Here the CDR3 DNA reads TGTGCCTGGACCTATTCGTGGAACACTGAAGCTTTCTTT.

This clone showed up just once. The genes are TRBV27 and TRBJ2-2; D is unclear. The CDR3 contains 11 residues. CDR1 is MNHEY, CDR2 SMNVEV, per germline (reference sequence). Trimming pared 6 bases from V and 6 bases from J, leaving 5 bases between. CDR3 sequence (DNA): TGTGCCAGCAGGGATGCCGGGGAGCTGTTTTTT. This gives the protein CASRDAGELFF.